Following are 17 T cell receptor beta chains from one sample sequenced in a study of blood T cell repertoires in COVID-19. Sequencing used immunoSEQ multiplex PCR; TCRdb keeps in-frame clones, though not all of them. This table holds 200,000 or so clones, over 75% found once. Input material: peripheral blood. These receptors were obtained from a man aged 55 to 70 with acute or convalescent COVID-19.

This clone has more than one count but fewer than ten. The genes are TRBV3-1 (or the pseudogene TRBV3-2) and TRBJ2-7; D perhaps matches TRBD2 (5 bases). Deletions cut 1 base from V and 4 bases from J, with 8 bases between. Per the germline V gene, CDR1 is LGHDT and CDR2 is YNNKEL (reference sequence). The CDR3 totals 13 residues. The CDR3 is CASSQARTYEQYF. In DNA form, the CDR3 reads TGTGCCAGCAGCCAAGCCAGGACTTACGAGCAGTACTTC.

The genes are TRBV10-3 and TRBJ1-2; no reliable D call. V was trimmed by 10 bases and J by 0 bases, leaving 9 bases between them. From germline, CDR1 is ENHRY and CDR2 SYGVKD. There are 12 residues in the CDR3. Written as DNA, the CDR3 is TGTGCCACCACTAATGCTAACTATGGCTACACCTTC. Translating it yields CATTNANYGYTF.

This chain uses TRBV12-3 or TRBV12-4 with TRBJ1-4; TRBD1 agrees at 9 bases. V trimming: 3 bases; J trimming: 14 bases; junction bases outside the gene matches: 7. This CDR3 spans 13 amino acids. CDR3 amino acids: CASSLGVGQGLFF. The CDR3, as DNA: TGTGCCAGCAGTTTGGGGGTCGGACAGGGGCTGTTTTTT.

The rearrangement links TRBV27 to TRBJ2-7, with TRBD2 identical over 8 bases. From germline, CDR1 is MNHEY and CDR2 SMNVEV (reference sequence). The CDR3 extends over 14 amino acids. The ends lost 9 bases at V and 2 bases at J; junction bases unmatched: 9. The CDR3 loop is CARARVAGPYEQYF. The CDR3 DNA follows: TGTGCCAGGGCCCGGGTAGCGGGACCCTACGAGCAGTACTTC.

This rearrangement joins TRBV7-2 to TRBJ2-7, with 9 bases lining up with TRBD1. The ends lost 5 bases at V and 6 bases at J; junction bases unmatched: 5. The CDR3 is made up of 13 amino acids. The germline V gene encodes CDR1 SGHTA and CDR2 FQGNSA. The CDR3 loop reads CASSVGQGSEQYF. CDR3 DNA sequence: TGTGCCAGCAGCGTAGGACAGGGGAGCGAGCAGTACTTC. Complete variable domain (other parts from reference TRBV7-2 and TRBJ2-7): GAGVSQSPSNKVTEKGKDVELRCDPISGHTALYWYRQSLGQGLEFLIYFQGNSAPDKSGLPSDRFSAERTGGSVSTLTIQRTQQEDSAVYLCASSVGQGSEQYFGPGTRLTVT.

The chain joins TRBV5-1 to TRBJ1-2; 7 nucleotides match TRBD1. The CDR3 contains 16 residues. The germline V gene has CDR1 SGHRS and CDR2 YFSETQ. Losses at the gene ends were 4 bases for V and 7 bases for J; bases not matched to a gene: 16. The CDR3 bases are TGCGCCAGCAGCCAAGACAGGGCCTCAGGTCTTGGTGGCTACACCTTC. It yields the protein CASSQDRASGLGGYTF. The full variable domain, rest sourced from reference TRBV5-1 and TRBJ1-2, is KAGVTQTPRYLIKTRGQQVTLSCSPISGHRSVSWYQQTPGQGLQFLFEYFSETQRNKGNFPGRFSGRQFSNSRSEMNVSTLELGDSALYLCASSQDRASGLGGYTFGSGTRLTVV.

CDR3 protein: CASSLSIQGRAQYF. In DNA form, the CDR3 reads TGTGCCAGCAGTTTATCGATCCAGGGGAGGGCCCAGTACTTC. The rearrangement links TRBV27 to TRBJ2-5, with TRBD2 as a possible D gene (7 bases). Trimming took 0 bases from V and 9 from J, leaving 14 bases between them. The CDR3 sequence is 14 residues long. Germline-derived CDR1 and CDR2 are MNHEY and SMNVEV (reference sequence).

The V gene is TRBV5-1, the J gene TRBJ1-1; 9 nucleotides line up with TRBD1. CDR1 is SGHRS, CDR2 YFSETQ, per germline. V gave up 1 base and J gave up 5 bases; unmatched junction bases: 12. The CDR3 has 17 amino acids. CDR3 bases: TGCGCCAGCAGCTTGTCACTGACAGGGGGGAAGGGGACTGAAGCTTTCTTT. Its protein product is CASSLSLTGGKGTEAFF.

The chain recombines TRBV24-1 with TRBJ2-4; a possible D gene is TRBD2 (5 bases). The V end was cut by 4 bases, the J end by 0 bases, with 9 bases between. This CDR3 is built from 15 residues. Germline V gives CDR1 KGHDR, CDR2 SFDVKD. The CDR3 coding sequence is TGTGCCACCAGTGACCCGGACTTAGCCAAAAACATTCAGTACTTC. Its protein product is CATSDPDLAKNIQYF.

The chain uses TRBV6-6 and TRBJ2-1, with no clear D. The CDR3 covers 16 residues. CDR1 is MNHNY, CDR2 SVGAGI, per germline (reference sequence). Between the trimmed V and J ends, which lost 4 bases and 2 bases, there was a span of 15 bases. This CDR3 reads CASSSVQALTYNEQFF. The DNA for the CDR3 is TGTGCCAGCAGTTCCGTCCAGGCTCTAACCTACAATGAGCAGTTCTTC.

This sequence joins TRBV5-1 and TRBJ2-1; 7 nucleotides align to TRBD2. Germline loops: CDR1 SGHRS, CDR2 YFSETQ. The CDR3 contains 15 residues. V shed 4 bases, J shed 6 bases, and the junction held 10 bases outside the gene matches. This chain's CDR3 is CASSVGTTKSNEQFF. CDR3 DNA sequence: TGCGCCAGCAGCGTCGGGACTACCAAATCCAATGAGCAGTTCTTC.

The chain is built from TRBV5-1 and TRBJ1-1; no firm D call. Germline lookup yields CDR1 SGHRS and CDR2 YFSETQ. Trimming pared 0 bases from V and 3 bases from J, leaving 12 bases between. The CDR3 runs 15 residues. As DNA, the CDR3 is TGCGCCAGCAGCTTGGACTTCGAGATATACACTGAAGCTTTCTTT. Amino acid sequence: CASSLDFEIYTEAFF.

The chain links TRBV15 to TRBJ2-7, with 8 positions matching TRBD1. V was clipped by 5 bases and J by 2 bases; unmatched bases: 2. This CDR3 contains 13 residues. The germline gives CDR1 LNHNV, CDR2 YYDKDF (reference sequence). The CDR3 DNA sequence: TGTGCCACCAGCCAGGACAGGGCCTACGAGCAGTACTTC. Its protein is CATSQDRAYEQYF.

The chain combines TRBV29-1 with TRBJ2-1, with TRBD2 matching over 10 bases. CDR1 and CDR2 (germline): SQVTM, ANQGSEA. Trimming at V came to 8 bases and at J to 9 bases, leaving 7 bases not matched to a gene. This CDR3 has 12 residues. The CDR3 bases are TGCAGCTTCATAGCGGGAGGATCTGAGCAGTTCTTC. This translates into CSFIAGGSEQFF.

The CDR3 coding sequence is TGCGCCAGCAGCCAAGTGGGGCACTCCTACGAGCAGTACTTC. Translating it yields CASSQVGHSYEQYF. V and J are TRBV4-3 and TRBJ2-7, with D perhaps TRBD1 (5 bases). Germline V CDR1 and CDR2: LGHNA, YSLEER. This CDR3 has 14 amino acids. Trimming left V 1 base short and J 0 bases short, with 7 bases between.

The chain has TRBV19 and TRBJ2-2, with D possibly TRBD2 on 5 matching bases. V was shortened by 0 bases and J by 4 bases, with 6 bases between the two germline ends. The CDR3 consists of 14 residues. Germline CDR1 LNHDA, CDR2 SQIVND (reference sequence). This CDR3 reads CASSIDGITGELFF. In DNA form, the CDR3 reads TGTGCCAGTAGTATAGACGGGATCACCGGGGAGCTGTTTTTT.

This chain links TRBV5-4 with TRBJ2-7, with a tentative D call TRBD2 (5 bases). The CDR3 length is 12 residues. Germline V lookup: CDR1 SGHNT, CDR2 YYREEE (reference sequence). Trimming removed 4 bases from V and 5 bases from J, with 10 bases in between. CDR3 sequence reads: CASSLGGDEQYF. CDR3 DNA sequence: TGTGCCAGCAGCCTCGGAGGTGACGAGCAGTACTTC.